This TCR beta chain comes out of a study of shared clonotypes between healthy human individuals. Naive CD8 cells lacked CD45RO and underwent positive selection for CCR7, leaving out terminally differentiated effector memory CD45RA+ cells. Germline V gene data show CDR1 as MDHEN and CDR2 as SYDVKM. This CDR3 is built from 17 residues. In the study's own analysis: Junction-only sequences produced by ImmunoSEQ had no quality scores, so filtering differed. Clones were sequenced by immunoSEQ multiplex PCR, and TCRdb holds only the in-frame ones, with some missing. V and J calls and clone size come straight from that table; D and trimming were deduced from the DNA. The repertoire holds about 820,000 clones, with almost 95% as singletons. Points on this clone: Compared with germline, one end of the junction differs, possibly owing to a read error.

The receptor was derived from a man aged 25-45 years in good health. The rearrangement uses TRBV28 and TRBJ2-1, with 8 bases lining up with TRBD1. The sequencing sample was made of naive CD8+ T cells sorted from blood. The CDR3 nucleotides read TGTGCCAGCAGGTTATTGATAGGACAGGGTAGCTACAATGAGCAGTTCTTC. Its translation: CASRLLIGQGSYNEQFF.